This TCR beta chain is drawn from a study of blood T cell repertoires in COVID-19. Study in general: Whether acute or convalescent, the COVID-19 samples came from the United States, Italy and Spain. T cells, B-cell-depleted T cells, or PBMCs provided the cDNA or gDNA that served as material.

V dropped 2 bases and J dropped 0 bases, with 13 bases sitting between them. This CDR3 is 16 amino acids long. Per the germline V gene, CDR1 is LNHDA and CDR2 is SQIVND (reference sequence). Authors' analysis steps: It was from reference gene primer amplification that nucleated cell counts were estimated. Some clones are missing from TCRdb's copy, which holds only in-frame ones; the method was immunoSEQ multiplex PCR. V, J and clone size derive from that table, while D and trimming were established from the DNA sequence. The table records 120,000 or so clones, approximately 82% of them present only once.

The receptor comes from a woman aged 45-59 years with acute or convalescent COVID-19. The chain links TRBV19 to TRBJ1-1; D is possibly TRBD1 (5 bases). The specimen was peripheral blood. The CDR3 loop is CASSISAGYVNTEAFF. Written as DNA, the CDR3 is TGTGCCAGTAGTATATCCGCAGGGTATGTGAACACTGAAGCTTTCTTT.